The clone carrying this T cell receptor (beta chain) was seen a handful of times. Its target is unknown. Primers: 60 Vbeta forward and 13 Jbeta reverse. Only in-frame clones appear in the TCRdb table, and some are missing; sequencing was by immunoSEQ multiplex PCR. The table lists about 99,000 clones, over 9.5% of them singletons. The sample originates from a study of cytomegalovirus exposure and HLA in healthy donors. Study results and caveats: Listed as cytomegalovirus-associated were approximately 160 TCR beta chains. Most TCR sequences were seen very rarely across donors, but some public TCRs occurred in many. A later analysis linked a missense variant in DCLRE1C to the trimming of TCR beta V and J genes.

V was shortened by 8 bases and J by 7 bases, with 12 bases between the two germline ends. This CDR3 is built from 12 residues. Germline loops: CDR1 SGHAT, CDR2 FQDESV (reference sequence). J is TRBJ2-1 and V is TRBV11-1; no reliable D call. Sequencing was performed on PBMCs. The receptor's source is a man in his forties or fifties in good health and CMV-seropositive. This chain's CDR3 is CASALLQNEQFF. CDR3 in DNA: TGTGCCAGCGCCCTTCTCCAGAATGAGCAGTTCTTC. The full variable domain, its missing parts supplied by reference TRBV11-1 and TRBJ2-1, is EAEVAQSPRYKITEKSQAVAFWCDPISGHATLYWYRQILGQGPELLVQFQDESVVDDSQLPKDRFSAERLKGVDSTLKIQPAELGDSAMYLCASALLQNEQFFGPGTRLTVL.